The next 9 T cell receptor beta chains were all read from a single sample in a study of shared clonotypes between healthy human individuals. Assay used: immunoSEQ multiplex PCR; TCRdb lists only in-frame clones, some missing. The sample contains 850,000 to 1,200,000 clones, about 80% of which appear only once. The source material was memory CD4+ T cells sorted from blood. The subset denotes: CD45RA-negative fraction. The origin of the receptors is a man aged 18 to 29 in good health.

This clone was detected only a few times. This chain connects TRBV12-5 to TRBJ1-1; a weak D match, TRBD1 (5 bases). The CDR3 length is 13 residues. CDR1 and CDR2 (germline): LGHNT, FRNRAP. The V end was cut by 7 bases, the J end by 10 bases, with 19 bases between. DNA for the CDR3: TGTGCTAGTGATCTTCAGGGAATGTTAGGAGCTTTCTTT. It codes for CASDLQGMLGAFF. Combining the CDR3 with reference TRBV12-5 and TRBJ1-1 gives the whole variable domain DARVTQTPRHKVTEMGQEVTMRCQPILGHNTVFWYRQTMMQGLELLAYFRNRAPLDDSGMPKDRFSAEMPDATLATLKIQPSEPRDSAVYFCASDLQGMLGAFFGQGTRLTVV.

The CDR3 nucleotides are TGTGCCAGCAGGAGGGGCCAACAGGGGGGCACCCTCCACTTT. Translated, it gives CASRRGQQGGTLHF. The chain has TRBV2 and TRBJ1-6; 8 bases map to TRBD1. From germline, CDR1 is SNHLY and CDR2 FYNNEI. J lost 14 bases, V lost 6 bases, and 12 bases had no gene match. The CDR3 consists of 14 residues.

This clone was detected only a few times. This chain connects TRBV7-9 to TRBJ2-5; 13 positions match TRBD2. Germline values: CDR1 SEHNR, CDR2 FQNEAQ (reference sequence). The V segment lost 5 bases and the J segment 3 bases; nucleotides outside the gene matches: 9. This CDR3 is built from 17 residues. As DNA, the CDR3 is TGTGCCAGCAGCCCGGGACTAGCGGGACGAAGGGAAGAGACCCAGTACTTC. It specifies CASSPGLAGRREETQYF.

About this clone itself: Additional DNA sequences in this sample encode the identical CDR3. This chain joins TRBV5-6 and TRBJ2-5; no reliable D call. V lost 1 base to trimming and J lost 3 bases, with 13 bases between them. The CDR3 totals 15 residues. Germline loops: CDR1 SGHDT, CDR2 YYEEEE. CDR3: CASSLWAGGKETQYF. The DNA for the CDR3 is TGTGCCAGCAGCTTGTGGGCTGGCGGAAAAGAGACCCAGTACTTC.

This rearrangement joins TRBV7-2 to TRBJ2-5; 11 positions match TRBD2. Trimming cost V 5 bases and J 4 bases; bases outside gene matches: 6. The germline V gene encodes CDR1 SGHTA and CDR2 FQGNSA. CDR3 size: 15 residues. CDR3 in DNA: TGTGCCAGCAGCACCTTAGCGGGAGGGGGAGAGACCCAGTACTTC. Amino acid sequence: CASSTLAGGGETQYF.

The chain couples TRBV5-1 to TRBJ2-5, with 11 bases that match TRBD1. The V and J ends lost 1 base and 4 bases, in that order; junction bases with no gene match: 6. The CDR3 length is 16 residues. Germline CDR1 is SGHRS and CDR2 is YFSETQ. CDR3 region: CASSLSGTGGGETQYF. The CDR3 region has the DNA TGCGCCAGCAGCTTGTCGGGGACAGGGGGTGGAGAGACCCAGTACTTC. Variable domain in full (rest from reference TRBV5-1 and TRBJ2-5): KAGVTQTPRYLIKTRGQQVTLSCSPISGHRSVSWYQQTPGQGLQFLFEYFSETQRNKGNFPGRFSGRQFSNSRSEMNVSTLELGDSALYLCASSLSGTGGGETQYFGPGTRLLVL.

Comments on this clone: Other DNA variants within this sample encode the same CDR3. The V gene is TRBV4-1, the J gene TRBJ1-2; D gene ambiguous. CDR1 MGHRA and CDR2 YSYEKL come from the germline V gene. The CDR3 is 13 residues long. V was shortened by 2 bases and J by 7 bases, with 11 bases between the two germline ends. CDR3 amino acids: CASSQPEFGGYTF. The CDR3 bases are TGCGCCAGCAGCCAACCGGAGTTTGGTGGCTACACCTTC.

The chain joins TRBV7-9 to TRBJ2-7; D remains unclear. Germline CDR1 and CDR2: SEHNR and FQNEAQ (reference sequence). Trimming cost V 2 bases and J 5 bases, with 4 bases left between them. This CDR3 has 11 amino acids. This CDR3 reads CASSLSNEQYF. The CDR3 DNA sequence: TGTGCCAGCAGCTTATCTAACGAGCAGTACTTC.

The chain has TRBV14 and TRBJ2-3, with 12 bases aligning to TRBD2. This CDR3 is built from 16 residues. Germline trimming cut 4 bases from V and 3 bases from J; bases unmatched to any gene: 5. Germline values: CDR1 SGHDN, CDR2 FVKESK. CDR3 sequence reads: CASSPGLAGPTDTQYF. In DNA, the CDR3 is TGTGCCAGCAGCCCTGGACTAGCGGGGCCAACAGATACGCAGTATTTT. The full variable domain, its missing parts supplied by reference TRBV14 and TRBJ2-3, is EAGVTQFPSHSVIEKGQTVTLRCDPISGHDNLYWYRRVMGKEIKFLLHFVKESKQDESGMPNNRFLAERTGGTYSTLKVQPAELEDSGVYFCASSPGLAGPTDTQYFGPGTRLTVL.